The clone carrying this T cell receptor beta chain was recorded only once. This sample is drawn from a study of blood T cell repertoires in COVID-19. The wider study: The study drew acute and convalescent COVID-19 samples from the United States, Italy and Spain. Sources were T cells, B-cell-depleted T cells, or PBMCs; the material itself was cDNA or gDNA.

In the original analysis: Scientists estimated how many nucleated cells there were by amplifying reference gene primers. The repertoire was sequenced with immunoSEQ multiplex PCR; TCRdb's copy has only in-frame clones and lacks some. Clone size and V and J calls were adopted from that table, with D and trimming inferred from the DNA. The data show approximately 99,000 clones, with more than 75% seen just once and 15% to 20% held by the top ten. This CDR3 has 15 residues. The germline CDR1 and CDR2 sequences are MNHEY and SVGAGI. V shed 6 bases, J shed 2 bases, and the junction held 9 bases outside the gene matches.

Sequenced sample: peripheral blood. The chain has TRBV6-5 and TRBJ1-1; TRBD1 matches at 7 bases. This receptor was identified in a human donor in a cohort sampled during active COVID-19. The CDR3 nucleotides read TGTGCCAGCAGACAGGGGAACTCCGCCAACACTGAAGCTTTCTTT. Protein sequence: CASRQGNSANTEAFF.